These 31 T cell receptor beta chains came from one sample sequenced in a study of T cell changes during pregnancy in multiple sclerosis. Repertoires were generated with immunoSEQ multiplex PCR, while TCRdb's copy carries only in-frame clones and drops some. The repertoire includes under 70,000 clones, about 90% of them detected once, and roughly 0.48% sits in the top ten. Sample: CD4+ T cells from peripheral blood mononuclear cells, taken after pregnancy. Source of these receptors: a female donor in good health, enrolled as a control in a pregnancy study.

V is TRBV19 and J is TRBJ2-5; perhaps TRBD1 as D (6 bases). Germline CDR1 LNHDA, CDR2 SQIVND (reference sequence). The CDR3 contains 14 residues. V lost 3 bases, J lost 5 bases, and 13 bases lay in between. This CDR3 is CASSIDRRRETQYF. CDR3 DNA sequence: TGTGCCAGTAGTATCGACAGGCGACGGGAGACCCAGTACTTC.

This chain uses TRBV7-8 with TRBJ1-6; a weak D match, TRBD1 (5 bases). Trimming pared 5 bases from V and 8 bases from J, leaving 7 bases between. Germline V lookup: CDR1 SGHVS, CDR2 FQNEAQ. This CDR3 spans 12 amino acids. The CDR3 protein is CASSQGDSPLHF. In DNA form, the CDR3 reads TGTGCCAGCAGCCAAGGGGATTCACCCCTCCACTTT.

This clone was detected once. The chain recombines TRBV4-3 with TRBJ2-1; maybe TRBD2 (5 bases). This CDR3 has 15 residues. V lost 0 bases, J lost 1 base, and 7 bases lay in between. The germline CDR1 and CDR2 sequences are LGHNA and YSLEER. CDR3 region: CASSQEGVSYNEQFF. In DNA, the CDR3 is TGCGCCAGCAGCCAAGAGGGAGTTTCCTACAATGAGCAGTTCTTC.

The rearrangement uses TRBV5-1 and TRBJ2-7, with 7 nucleotides matching TRBD1. The CDR3 is made up of 15 amino acids. The germline V gene encodes CDR1 SGHRS and CDR2 YFSETQ. V shed 0 bases, J shed 3 bases, and the junction held 6 bases outside the gene matches. DNA of the CDR3: TGCGCCAGCAGCTTGGCCGACAGGGAAGTCTACGAGCAGTACTTC. Protein sequence: CASSLADREVYEQYF. The full variable domain, in which reference TRBV5-1 and TRBJ2-7 provide the parts outside the CDR3, is KAGVTQTPRYLIKTRGQQVTLSCSPISGHRSVSWYQQTPGQGLQFLFEYFSETQRNKGNFPGRFSGRQFSNSRSEMNVSTLELGDSALYLCASSLADREVYEQYFGPGTRLTVT.

This clone was detected once. The V and J genes are TRBV2 and TRBJ2-1; D unresolved. The germline gives CDR1 SNHLY, CDR2 FYNNEI. The CDR3 is made up of 13 amino acids. V shed 9 bases and J shed 0 bases, with 9 bases lying between them. CDR3 sequence reads: CASTVSSYNEQFF. CDR3 nucleotide sequence: TGTGCCAGTACGGTGAGCTCCTACAATGAGCAGTTCTTC.

The V call is TRBV11-1, the J call TRBJ2-5; 11 nucleotides align to TRBD2. This CDR3 spans 15 amino acids. Germline V gene sequence: CDR1 SGHAT, CDR2 FQDESV (reference sequence). Germline trimming cut 3 bases from V and 5 bases from J; bases unmatched to any gene: 5. This CDR3 reads CASSFSGGAGETQYF. DNA for the CDR3: TGTGCCAGCAGCTTTAGCGGGGGGGCCGGGGAGACCCAGTACTTC. The full variable domain, with the rest looked up from reference TRBV11-1 and TRBJ2-5, is EAEVAQSPRYKITEKSQAVAFWCDPISGHATLYWYRQILGQGPELLVQFQDESVVDDSQLPKDRFSAERLKGVDSTLKIQPAELGDSAMYLCASSFSGGAGETQYFGPGTRLLVL.

Here the CDR3 reads CASSLDTQYFSPLHF. Written as DNA, the CDR3 is TGTGCCAGCAGCTTAGATACCCAATACTTTTCACCCCTCCACTTT. J is TRBJ1-6 and V is TRBV7-2; D unresolved. The V end lost 1 base, the J end lost 9 bases, and 13 bases lay between the germline ends. This CDR3 is 15 amino acids long. Germline lookup yields CDR1 SGHTA and CDR2 FQGNSA.

The chain links TRBV30 to TRBJ2-5, with a possible D match to TRBD2 (6 bases). Trimming removed 4 bases at V and 4 bases at J, with 13 bases between. The germline V gene encodes CDR1 GTSNPN and CDR2 SVGIG (reference sequence). The CDR3 sequence is 13 residues long. CDR3: CAWTTGLRETQYF. Written as DNA, the CDR3 is TGTGCCTGGACCACGGGACTGAGAGAGACCCAGTACTTC.

The rearrangement links TRBV19 to TRBJ1-6; D remains ambiguous. Germline values: CDR1 LNHDA, CDR2 SQIVND (reference sequence). V lost 6 bases, J lost 7 bases, and 13 bases lay in between. There are 14 residues in the CDR3. DNA of the CDR3: TGTGCCAGTAGCGGGATATCCTCGAATTCACCCCTCCACTTT. This gives the protein CASSGISSNSPLHF.

The chain employs TRBV5-6 and TRBJ2-2; D not certain. CDR1 and CDR2 from the germline V gene are SGHDT and YYEEEE. The CDR3 has 15 amino acids. V was trimmed by 3 bases and J by 0 bases, leaving 9 bases between them. CDR3 DNA: TGTGCCAGCAGCTACGGCGGAACGAACACCGGGGAGCTGTTTTTT. Protein product: CASSYGGTNTGELFF.

This chain links TRBV11-2 with TRBJ1-1; D call uncertain. V lost 2 bases, J lost 2 bases, and 9 bases lay in between. Germline V CDR1 and CDR2: SGHAT, FQNNGV. The CDR3 loop spans 14 amino acids. The CDR3: CASSLREINTEAFF. DNA of the CDR3: TGTGCCAGCAGCTTACGCGAGATCAACACTGAAGCTTTCTTT.

The CDR3: CASSTRQGISPLHF. DNA of the CDR3: TGTGCCAGCAGTACGAGACAGGGGATTTCACCCCTCCACTTT. The J gene is TRBJ1-6, the V gene TRBV6-5, with 8 bases lining up with TRBD1. The germline CDR1 and CDR2 sequences are MNHEY and SVGAGI. V gave up 5 bases and J gave up 9 bases; unmatched junction bases: 6. The CDR3 consists of 14 residues.

This clone appeared a single time. This chain uses TRBV7-2 with TRBJ1-2; 11 bases align to TRBD1. CDR3 size: 14 residues. Germline CDR1 reads SGHTA; CDR2 reads FQGNSA. J was trimmed by 6 bases and V by 5 bases; bases with no gene match: 5. This chain's CDR3 is CASSPGTGGHGYTF. The DNA of the CDR3 is TGTGCCAGCAGCCCTGGGACAGGGGGTCATGGCTACACCTTC.

This clone was observed a few times. This sequence joins TRBV9 and TRBJ1-4; maybe TRBD1 (5 bases). Germline lookup yields CDR1 SGDLS and CDR2 YYNGEE. The germline V and J ends were trimmed by 0 bases and 12 bases, with 15 bases remaining between them. CDR3 length: 14 amino acids. The CDR3: CASSVGPSGGELFF. DNA of the CDR3: TGTGCCAGCAGCGTAGGGCCAAGCGGAGGGGAACTGTTTTTT.

This sequence joins TRBV11-2 and TRBJ2-4; the match to TRBD2 covers 16 bases. The germline V gene encodes CDR1 SGHAT and CDR2 FQNNGV. The CDR3 loop spans 19 amino acids. J gave up 0 bases and V 5 bases, and 7 bases lay outside the gene matches. The DNA for the CDR3 is TGTGCCAGCAGCCGAAAGGGACTAGCGGGGGGGTTAGCCAAAAACATTCAGTACTTC. Its protein is CASSRKGLAGGLAKNIQYF.

J is TRBJ2-3 and V is TRBV30; possibly TRBD2 for D (7 bases). The CDR3 length is 14 residues. Trimming stripped 8 bases from V and 12 bases from J, with 27 bases between. CDR1 is GTSNPN and CDR2 is SVGIG in the germline V gene (reference sequence). As DNA, the CDR3 is TGTGCCCTGGGGGGGACAACTACACAGATACCCCAGTATTTT. This gives the protein CALGGTTTQIPQYF.

The chain recombines TRBV9 with TRBJ1-3; D gene uncertain. The germline CDR1 and CDR2 sequences are SGDLS and YYNGEE. V lost 0 bases and J lost 8, with 6 bases in between. CDR3 length: 12 residues. The CDR3 loop is CASSVAEDTIYF. The CDR3 DNA is TGTGCCAGCAGCGTAGCCGAGGACACCATATATTTT.

V gene TRBV5-5 combines with J gene TRBJ2-3; tentative D call: TRBD2 (7 bases). The CDR3 totals 15 residues. The germline CDR1 and CDR2 sequences are SGHKS and YYEKEE (reference sequence). The V end lost 5 bases, the J end lost 6 bases, and 19 bases lay between the germline ends. The DNA of the CDR3 is TGTGCCAGCAGTCGAGGGGGGGTGGACCTGGATACGCAGTATTTT. As protein: CASSRGGVDLDTQYF.

This clone was seen a single time. The CDR3 region is CASSQGWNTGELFF. The CDR3 region has the DNA TGTGCCAGCAGCCAGGGATGGAACACCGGGGAGCTGTTTTTT. The chain has TRBV6-6 and TRBJ2-2, with D perhaps TRBD1 (5 bases). CDR1 MNHNY and CDR2 SVGAGI come from the germline V gene (reference sequence). CDR3 length: 14 residues. V was cut by 6 bases and J by 1 base, with 9 bases left in between.

V usage is TRBV6-1 and J usage is TRBJ1-1; no firm D call. The V gene's germline CDR1 is MNHNS and CDR2 SASEGT. V gave up 7 bases and J gave up 6 bases, with 18 bases separating them. The CDR3 loop spans 14 amino acids. The CDR3 is CASTARANLPEAFF. CDR3 in DNA: TGTGCCAGCACCGCGAGAGCTAATTTGCCTGAAGCTTTCTTT.

The chain carries TRBV27 and TRBJ1-2, with D hard to call. Trimming removed 4 bases at V and 4 bases at J, with 7 bases between. Germline V gene data show CDR1 as MNHEY and CDR2 as SMNVEV (reference sequence). The CDR3 is 12 residues long. The CDR3 DNA is TGTGCCAGCAGTTCTACGGGCTATGGCTACACCTTC. It is translated as CASSSTGYGYTF.

The V call is TRBV7-2, the J call TRBJ1-1, with 7 bases that match TRBD1. Germline trimming cut 3 bases from V and 7 bases from J; bases unmatched to any gene: 8. Germline V lookup: CDR1 SGHTA, CDR2 FQGNSA. This CDR3 comprises 14 residues. The CDR3 sequence: CASSFTRQGNEAFF. The CDR3 region has the DNA TGTGCCAGCAGCTTCACCCGACAGGGCAATGAAGCTTTCTTT. Full variable domain (rest looked up from reference TRBV7-2 and TRBJ1-1): GAGVSQSPSNKVTEKGKDVELRCDPISGHTALYWYRQSLGQGLEFLIYFQGNSAPDKSGLPSDRFSAERTGGSVSTLTIQRTQQEDSAVYLCASSFTRQGNEAFFGQGTRLTVV.

The sample holds one count of this clone. The rearrangement joins TRBV7-2 to TRBJ1-2; 7 bases map to TRBD1. V dropped 8 bases and J dropped 3; count of bases not matched to a gene: 0. The CDR3 has 11 residues. Germline assignment: CDR1 SGHTA and CDR2 FQGNSA. Written as DNA, the CDR3 is TGTGCCAGCGGACAGGACTATGGCTACACCTTC. Its translation is CASGQDYGYTF.

The rearrangement uses TRBV11-3 and TRBJ2-3, with D possibly TRBD2 on 5 matching bases. The CDR3 extends over 14 amino acids. Trimming stripped 1 base from V and 3 bases from J, with 8 bases between. Germline loops: CDR1 SGHNT, CDR2 YENEEA. CDR3 DNA: TGTGCCAGCAGCTTAGGCCGGGGTACAGATACGCAGTATTTT. Its translation: CASSLGRGTDTQYF.

The chain links TRBV5-1 to TRBJ2-2, with TRBD1 identical over 7 bases. Germline V gives CDR1 SGHRS, CDR2 YFSETQ. The CDR3 loop spans 16 amino acids. V was clipped by 6 bases and J by 3 bases; unmatched bases: 11. CDR3 bases: TGCGCCAGCACCTACCGAGCCACAGGGGACACCGGGGAGCTGTTTTTT. It encodes CASTYRATGDTGELFF.

The V call is TRBV15, the J call TRBJ1-2; TRBD1 aligns across 10 bases. CDR1 and CDR2 from the germline V gene are LNHNV and YYDKDF (reference sequence). This CDR3 is 15 amino acids long. V lost 5 bases, J lost 6 bases, and 9 bases stayed unmatched. CDR3 in amino acids: CATSRRDRGMDGYTF. The CDR3 DNA follows: TGTGCCACCAGCCGCCGGGACAGGGGCATGGATGGCTACACCTTC.

The chain carries TRBV27 and TRBJ1-1; weak D call: TRBD1 (5 bases). Trimming took off 4 bases at V and 11 bases at J, with 11 bases between the two ends. CDR1 and CDR2 (germline): MNHEY, SMNVEV (reference sequence). This CDR3 is 11 amino acids long. CDR3 residues: CASSSSGQAFF. The CDR3 DNA reads as TGTGCCAGCAGTTCGTCAGGGCAGGCTTTCTTT.

The chain uses TRBV16 and TRBJ1-2; the D gene is possibly TRBD1 (5 bases). Per germline, CDR1 KGHSY and CDR2 FQNENV. V was shortened by 0 bases and J by 6 bases, with 20 bases between the two germline ends. The CDR3 consists of 17 residues. CDR3 amino acids: CASSQSVVLARAHGYTF. CDR3 DNA: TGTGCCAGCAGCCAATCTGTAGTTTTGGCCAGGGCGCATGGCTACACCTTC.

The chain couples TRBV19 to TRBJ2-1, with 9 nucleotides matching TRBD1. The CDR3 runs 15 residues. Germline V gives CDR1 LNHDA, CDR2 SQIVND (reference sequence). The V segment lost 4 bases and the J segment 8 bases; nucleotides outside the gene matches: 9. The CDR3 spells CASSTRQGGMDEQFF. The CDR3 nucleotides are TGTGCCAGTAGTACACGACAGGGGGGAATGGATGAGCAGTTCTTC.

The chain has TRBV5-4 and TRBJ2-5; D may be TRBD2 (6 bases). The germline gives CDR1 SGHNT, CDR2 YYREEE (reference sequence). Trimming removed 4 bases from V and 2 bases from J, with 9 bases in between. The CDR3 is 13 residues long. CDR3 DNA sequence: TGTGCCAGCAGCGGGGACTTTCAAGAGACCCAGTACTTC. Its protein product is CASSGDFQETQYF.

The chain uses TRBV9 and TRBJ2-1; D is uncertain. Looked up from germline, CDR1 is SGDLS and CDR2 is YYNGEE. V gave up 0 bases and J gave up 3 bases, with 4 bases separating them. The length of the CDR3 is 13 residues. As DNA, the CDR3 is TGTGCCAGCAGCGTAGATCACTACAATGAGCAGTTCTTC. This encodes CASSVDHYNEQFF.